This passage covers 18 T cell receptor beta chains from one sample sequenced in a study of T cell changes during pregnancy in multiple sclerosis. Clones were read by immunoSEQ multiplex PCR, and TCRdb kept only the in-frame ones, dropping some. Of about 33,000 clones in the sample, 91% are singletons; the top ten hold 2.5% to 3.5%. The sample consisted of CD4+ T cells from peripheral blood mononuclear cells, taken in the third trimester of pregnancy. These receptors were obtained from a female donor in good health, enrolled as a control in a pregnancy study.

The DNA for the CDR3 is TGTGCCAGCAGGCGCGGGGGGCGAGCGGAGGTTGAAGCTTTCTTT. Translating it yields CASRRGGRAEVEAFF. The chain uses TRBV28 and TRBJ1-1; a possible D gene is TRBD1 (6 bases). The CDR3 totals 15 residues. Germline values: CDR1 MDHEN, CDR2 SYDVKM. V shed 6 bases and J shed 7 bases, with 21 bases lying between them.

This clone was picked up one time. The CDR3 here is CASSQGQGYEPQHF. CDR3 coding DNA: TGTGCCAGCAGTCAGGGACAGGGATATGAGCCCCAGCATTTT. The chain employs TRBV6-1 and TRBJ1-5; 9 nucleotides match TRBD1. There are 14 residues in the CDR3. Germline CDR1 MNHNS, CDR2 SASEGT. The junction had 7 bases not matched to a gene; V was cut back by 5 bases and J by 8 bases.

This clone showed up just once. J is TRBJ1-6 and V is TRBV18; D is perhaps TRBD1 (5 bases). The germline CDR1 and CDR2 sequences are KGHSH and LQKENI. The CDR3 consists of 15 residues. The V gene lost 0 bases and the J gene lost 6 bases, with 9 bases spanning the gap. CDR3 region: CASSPPGGSNSPLHF. The CDR3 coding sequence is TGTGCCAGCTCACCACCGGGGGGAAGTAATTCACCCCTCCACTTT.

The chain couples TRBV15 to TRBJ1-4; no firm D call. Germline V gene sequence: CDR1 LNHNV, CDR2 YYDKDF (reference sequence). The length of the CDR3 is 14 residues. V was cut by 3 bases and J by 4 bases, with 9 bases left in between. Here the CDR3 DNA reads TGTGCCACCAGCAGGCGGGCCGGTAATGAAAAACTGTTTTTT. Amino acid sequence: CATSRRAGNEKLFF. The complete variable domain, with remaining parts taken from reference TRBV15 and TRBJ1-4, reads DAMVIQNPRYQVTQFGKPVTLSCSQTLNHNVMYWYQQKSSQAPKLLFHYYDKDFNNEADTPDNFQSRRPNTSFCFLDIRSPGLGDTAMYLCATSRRAGNEKLFFGSGTQLSVL.

This sequence joins TRBV6-5 and TRBJ1-5, with 7 bases fitting TRBD1. After removal of 2 bases from V and 0 bases from J, the junction contained 4 bases not matched to a gene. This CDR3 has 16 residues. Looked up from germline, CDR1 is MNHEY and CDR2 is SVGAGI. This CDR3 reads CASSYGTAYSNQPQHF. The CDR3 DNA reads as TGTGCCAGCAGTTACGGGACAGCCTATAGCAATCAGCCCCAGCATTTT.

V and J are TRBV11-1 and TRBJ2-5, with 7 positions matching TRBD1. V shed 5 bases, J shed 1 base, and the junction held 7 bases outside the gene matches. The CDR3 consists of 15 residues. In germline, CDR1 is SGHAT, CDR2 FQDESV (reference sequence). The CDR3 coding sequence is TGTGCCAGCAGCCATCCCGGGACAGTCCAAGAGACCCAGTACTTC. It yields the protein CASSHPGTVQETQYF.

The chain links TRBV7-3 to TRBJ1-1; tentative D call: TRBD1 (5 bases). Germline CDR1 is SGHTA and CDR2 is FQGTGA. The CDR3 has 15 residues. V was trimmed by 2 bases and J by 5 bases, leaving 15 bases between them. CDR3 coding DNA: TGTGCCAGCAGCTTATTACCCCGGGCAGGGACTGAAGCTTTCTTT. It encodes CASSLLPRAGTEAFF.

The rearrangement uses TRBV28 and TRBJ1-5; 7 bases are shared with TRBD1. CDR3 length equals 13 residues. The germline gives CDR1 MDHEN, CDR2 SYDVKM. Trimming took 6 bases from V and 7 from J; bases not matched to a gene: 6. CDR3 DNA sequence: TGTGCCAGCAGCCTGACAGGGTCCCAGCCCCAGCATTTT. Translated: CASSLTGSQPQHF.

The chain combines TRBV29-1 with TRBJ2-2; D possibly corresponds to TRBD2 (7 bases). The CDR3 is 15 residues long. CDR1 SQVTM and CDR2 ANQGSEA come from the germline V gene. V lost 7 bases and J lost 2, with 17 bases in between. CDR3 sequence reads: CSAHQGGANTGELFF. CDR3 coding DNA: TGCAGCGCCCACCAAGGGGGGGCAAACACCGGGGAGCTGTTTTTT.

The CDR3 coding sequence is TGTGCCAGCAGTTTTCTCAATGAGCAGTTCTTC. Its translation: CASSFLNEQFF. This chain connects TRBV28 to TRBJ2-1, with D hard to call. The CDR3 has 11 amino acids. The ends were cut back, 3 bases at V and 6 bases at J, with 3 bases in the middle. Germline V gives CDR1 MDHEN, CDR2 SYDVKM.

The V and J genes are TRBV19 and TRBJ2-3; D gene ambiguous. V dropped 2 bases and J dropped 1 base, with 10 bases sitting between them. This CDR3 has 15 amino acids. Germline CDR1 and CDR2: LNHDA and SQIVND (reference sequence). The CDR3 spells CASSIPRYGTDTQYF. The CDR3 coding sequence is TGTGCCAGTAGTATACCGCGGTATGGCACAGATACGCAGTATTTT.

V and J are TRBV28 and TRBJ1-4, with a tentative D call TRBD1 (6 bases). The CDR3 runs to 13 residues. Germline loops: CDR1 MDHEN, CDR2 SYDVKM. V gave up 11 bases and J gave up 7 bases, with 17 bases separating them. The CDR3 coding sequence is TGTGCCTGCCAGGGGACCAGCCCTGAAAAACTGTTTTTT. Protein product: CACQGTSPEKLFF.

The chain combines TRBV4-1 with TRBJ1-1, with D maybe TRBD1 (6 bases). The CDR3 is made up of 14 amino acids. Between the trimmed V and J ends, which lost 1 base and 3 bases, there was a span of 9 bases. Per the germline V gene, CDR1 is MGHRA and CDR2 is YSYEKL. The CDR3 DNA is TGCGCCAGCAGCCAAGTAACAGGGCACACTGAAGCTTTCTTT. Translating it yields CASSQVTGHTEAFF.

The CDR3 DNA reads as TGTGCCAGCAGCTCGGGACTAGCGGGGGGCTCAGATACGCAGTATTTT. Translating it yields CASSSGLAGGSDTQYF. The chain links TRBV7-2 to TRBJ2-3; 15 positions match TRBD2. V lost 4 bases to trimming and J lost 4 bases; unmatched junction nucleotides: 3. Germline V gene sequence: CDR1 SGHTA, CDR2 FQGNSA. The length of the CDR3 is 16 residues.

In this sample, this clone turned up once. The chain employs TRBV5-1 and TRBJ2-7; 8 positions agree with TRBD1. The CDR3 has 13 residues. The V gene end was trimmed by 9 bases and the J gene end by 3 bases; junction bases not matched to a gene: 8. Per the germline V gene, CDR1 is SGHRS and CDR2 is YFSETQ. The CDR3 region has the DNA TGCGCCACCTCCCAGGGACAGGACTACGAGCAGTACTTC. It yields the protein CATSQGQDYEQYF.

This rearrangement joins TRBV9 to TRBJ1-3, with a tentative D call TRBD1 (5 bases). V was pared by 3 bases and J by 4 bases, with 11 bases between. Germline V gene data show CDR1 as SGDLS and CDR2 as YYNGEE. The CDR3 is made up of 14 amino acids. CDR3 region: CASSGGRGGNTIYF. CDR3 in DNA: TGTGCCAGCAGCGGGGGGAGGGGAGGAAACACCATATATTTT. Together with reference TRBV9 and TRBJ1-3, the CDR3 gives the full variable domain: DSGVTQTPKHLITATGQRVTLRCSPRSGDLSVYWYQQSLDQGLQFLIQYYNGEERAKGNILERFSAQQFPDLHSELNLSSLELGDSALYFCASSGGRGGNTIYFGEGSWLTVV.

The V gene is TRBV6-6, the J gene TRBJ1-1; 9 nucleotides agree with TRBD1. The CDR3 has 14 residues. Trimming at V came to 6 bases and at J to 5 bases, leaving 7 bases not matched to a gene. Germline assignment: CDR1 MNHNY and CDR2 SVGAGI (reference sequence). CDR3 coding DNA: TGTGCCAGCAGGGCACAGGGGGCGCAGACTGAAGCTTTCTTT. This translates into CASRAQGAQTEAFF.

The genes are TRBV2 and TRBJ1-2; TRBD1 aligns across 9 bases. The germline gives CDR1 SNHLY, CDR2 FYNNEI. Losses at the gene ends were 4 bases for V and 0 bases for J; bases not matched to a gene: 6. The CDR3 spans 16 residues. The CDR3 DNA follows: TGTGCCAGCAGTGGACTACAGGGGGCGGCTAACTATGGCTACACCTTC. Its translation: CASSGLQGAANYGYTF. The full variable domain, in which reference TRBV2 and TRBJ1-2 provide the parts outside the CDR3, is EPEVTQTPSHQVTQMGQEVILRCVPISNHLYFYWYRQILGQKVEFLVSFYNNEISEKSEIFDDQFSVERPDGSNFTLKIRSTKLEDSAMYFCASSGLQGAANYGYTFGSGTRLTVV.